These 15 T cell receptor beta chains originate from one sample sequenced in a study of T cell responses to AZD1222 COVID-19 vaccine. Generated by immunoSEQ multiplex PCR, the TCRdb table keeps only in-frame clones and is missing some. The data contain 100,000 or so clones, roughly 90% of them seen just once; the ten biggest clones take up around 2.8%. This specimen was peripheral blood, taken on day 0 of AZD1222 vaccination. Every receptor here comes from an adult in good health.

This chain links TRBV15 with TRBJ1-5; possible D gene TRBD1, 5 bases. The V end lost 0 bases, the J end lost 0 bases, and 15 bases lay between the germline ends. The germline V gene has CDR1 LNHNV and CDR2 YYDKDF (reference sequence). The CDR3 spans 18 residues. In DNA form, the CDR3 reads TGTGCCACCAGCAGAGACCGGGACGGCTGGCATAGCAATCAGCCCCAGCATTTT. Its translation: CATSRDRDGWHSNQPQHF.

The genes are TRBV28 and TRBJ1-2; D unclear. The V gene lost 7 bases and the J gene lost 7 bases, with 16 bases spanning the gap. The CDR3 is made up of 13 amino acids. Germline lookup yields CDR1 MDHEN and CDR2 SYDVKM. The CDR3 DNA reads as TGTGCCAGCACCCTGGTTCCGGGGATTGGCTACACCTTC. The encoded protein is CASTLVPGIGYTF.

This chain connects TRBV24-1 to TRBJ2-7; D is possibly TRBD1 (7 bases). The CDR3 sequence is 13 residues long. CDR1 is KGHDR and CDR2 is SFDVKD in the germline V gene. The V gene lost 5 bases and the J gene lost 6 bases, with 13 bases spanning the gap. The CDR3 DNA reads TGTGCCACCAGTGCGGGACAGACTAGCGAGCAGTACTTC. Protein sequence: CATSAGQTSEQYF.

This clone was picked up a small number of times. The chain uses TRBV7-9 and TRBJ2-7; D unresolved. Germline V lookup: CDR1 SEHNR, CDR2 FQNEAQ (reference sequence). Trimming removed 1 base at V and 1 base at J, with 11 bases between. This CDR3 spans 15 amino acids. Written as DNA, the CDR3 is TGTGCCAGCAGCTTAGACCCGCCCCGATCCTACGAGCAGTACTTC. Encoded protein: CASSLDPPRSYEQYF.

This chain connects TRBV10-3 to TRBJ1-1; TRBD1 matches 9 bases. The V segment lost 10 bases and the J segment 4 bases; nucleotides outside the gene matches: 16. The CDR3 sequence is 16 residues long. Germline assignment: CDR1 ENHRY and CDR2 SYGVKD. CDR3 bases: TGTGCCACTCGAGAGGCTATACAGGGGGCAGGCACTGAAGCTTTCTTT. It translates to CATREAIQGAGTEAFF.

The V gene is TRBV19, the J gene TRBJ2-1, with 7 positions matching TRBD1. CDR3 length: 15 amino acids. Germline V gene sequence: CDR1 LNHDA, CDR2 SQIVND (reference sequence). Unmatched junction bases numbered 5, after V lost 1 base and J lost 5 bases. The CDR3 here is CASSIGQGPHNEQFF. CDR3 DNA: TGTGCCAGTAGTATAGGACAGGGCCCCCACAATGAGCAGTTCTTC.

This chain connects TRBV28 to TRBJ1-2; D is unresolved. Trimming pared 6 bases from V and 1 base from J, leaving 12 bases between. Germline-derived CDR1 and CDR2 are MDHEN and SYDVKM. The CDR3 covers 14 residues. The CDR3 is CASRLGPINYGYTF. DNA of the CDR3: TGTGCCAGCAGACTAGGACCTATTAACTATGGCTACACCTTC.

This chain connects TRBV7-6 to TRBJ2-2; TRBD2 matches 8 bases. Germline lookup yields CDR1 SGHVS and CDR2 FNYEAQ. The CDR3 runs to 16 residues. The V gene end was trimmed by 3 bases and the J gene end by 0 bases; junction bases not matched to a gene: 3. This CDR3 is CASSFREGANTGELFF. CDR3 nucleotides: TGTGCCAGCAGCTTTCGGGAGGGGGCGAACACCGGGGAGCTGTTTTTT.

The gene calls are TRBV11-2 and TRBJ2-1, with 12 nucleotides matching TRBD2. Germline V gene data show CDR1 as SGHAT and CDR2 as FQNNGV. The CDR3 totals 18 residues. Trimming removed 1 base from V and 4 bases from J; junction bases left unmatched: 8. In DNA form, the CDR3 reads TGTGCCAGCAGCTTAGGACTAGCGGGAGACTTGGTATACAATGAGCAGTTCTTC. Translating it yields CASSLGLAGDLVYNEQFF.

The rearrangement uses TRBV27 and TRBJ2-1, with D tentatively TRBD1 (6 bases). The CDR3 has 13 amino acids. Trimming left V 2 bases short and J 7 bases short, with 9 bases between. Germline V gives CDR1 MNHEY, CDR2 SMNVEV (reference sequence). The CDR3 DNA follows: TGTGCCAGCAGTTTAGGACAGAGAAATGAGCAGTTCTTC. Translation gives CASSLGQRNEQFF.

Concerning this clone: Other DNA variants within this sample encode the same CDR3. V is TRBV20-1 and J is TRBJ1-1; the D is unclear. CDR3 length equals 10 residues. Trimming removed 5 bases at V and 2 bases at J, with 3 bases between. CDR1 is DFQATT, CDR2 SNEGSKA, per germline (reference sequence). The CDR3 DNA reads TGCAGTGCTTCCAACACTGAAGCTTTCTTT. It translates to CSASNTEAFF.

The rearrangement uses TRBV6-5 and TRBJ2-5; 7 bases are a match to TRBD2. CDR1 and CDR2 from the germline V gene are MNHEY and SVGAGI. J was trimmed by 5 bases and V by 8 bases; bases with no gene match: 8. The CDR3 has 13 amino acids. CDR3 residues: CASGRAGMETQYF. The CDR3 nucleotides are TGTGCCAGCGGCCGAGCGGGAATGGAGACCCAGTACTTC.

CDR3 protein: CASRKTGALETEAFF. The CDR3 nucleotides read TGTGCCAGCAGGAAAACAGGCGCACTTGAGACTGAAGCTTTCTTT. The chain combines TRBV27 with TRBJ1-1; weak D call: TRBD1 (5 bases). Trimming shortened V by 6 bases and J by 5 bases, and 19 bases separated the two germline ends. Per germline, CDR1 MNHEY and CDR2 SMNVEV (reference sequence). This CDR3 has 15 residues.

This clone counts as medium-sized. V gene TRBV12-5 combines with J gene TRBJ2-7, with 8 nucleotides matching TRBD2. V gave up 4 bases and J gave up 3 bases; unmatched junction bases: 5. This CDR3 is built from 14 residues. Germline V lookup: CDR1 LGHNT, CDR2 FRNRAP. Here the CDR3 reads CASGYGAGVYEQYF. The CDR3 coding sequence is TGTGCTAGTGGTTATGGAGCGGGAGTCTACGAGCAGTACTTC. Using reference TRBV12-5 and TRBJ2-7 for the parts outside the CDR3, the full variable domain is DARVTQTPRHKVTEMGQEVTMRCQPILGHNTVFWYRQTMMQGLELLAYFRNRAPLDDSGMPKDRFSAEMPDATLATLKIQPSEPRDSAVYFCASGYGAGVYEQYFGPGTRLTVT.

This chain uses TRBV30 with TRBJ2-4; 7 nucleotides match TRBD1. V dropped 3 bases and J dropped 5; count of bases not matched to a gene: 7. Germline V lookup: CDR1 GTSNPN, CDR2 SVGIG (reference sequence). The length of the CDR3 is 14 residues. The CDR3 sequence is CAWRPGDRENIQYF. The DNA of the CDR3 is TGTGCCTGGAGGCCCGGGGACAGAGAAAACATTCAGTACTTC. Based on the CDR3 plus reference TRBV30 and TRBJ2-4, the full variable domain is SQTIHQWPATLVQPVGSPLSLECTVEGTSNPNLYWYRQAAGRGLQLLFYSVGIGQISSEVPQNLSASRPQDRQFILSSKKLLLSDSGFYLCAWRPGDRENIQYFGAGTRLSVL.